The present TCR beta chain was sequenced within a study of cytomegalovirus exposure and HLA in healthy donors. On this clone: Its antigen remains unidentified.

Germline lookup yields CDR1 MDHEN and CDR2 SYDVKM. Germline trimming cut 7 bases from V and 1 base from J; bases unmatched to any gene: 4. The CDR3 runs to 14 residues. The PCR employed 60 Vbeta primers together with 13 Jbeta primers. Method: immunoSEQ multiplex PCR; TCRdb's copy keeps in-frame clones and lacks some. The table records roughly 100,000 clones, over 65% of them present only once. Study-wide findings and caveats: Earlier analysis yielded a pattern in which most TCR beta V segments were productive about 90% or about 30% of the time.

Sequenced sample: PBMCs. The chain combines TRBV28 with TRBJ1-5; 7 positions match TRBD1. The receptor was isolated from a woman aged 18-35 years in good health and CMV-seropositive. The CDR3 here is CASTGQVSNQPQHF. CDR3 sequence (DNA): TGTGCCAGCACAGGACAGGTGAGCAATCAGCCCCAGCATTTT.